This T cell receptor beta chain was retrieved from a study of identical twins. TCRdb ran MiXCR on the 5' RACE reads and lists one entry per CDR3 protein. Of around 300,000 distinct CDR3 sequences in the sample, less than 9% were seen once. CDR1 MNHEY and CDR2 SVGEGT come from the germline V gene. J lost 5 bases, V lost 6 bases, and 7 bases had no gene match. This CDR3 spans 14 amino acids. As for this clonotype: The antigen is not known.

General study points: High-abundance cord blood beta clonotypes had fewer insertions; memory repertoires showed none.

The data were also submitted as part of a second study, on yellow fever vaccine responses in identical twins.

The sequence was obtained from a woman aged 18-30 years in good health. The rearrangement links TRBV6-2 or TRBV6-3 to TRBJ1-2; 9 nucleotides align to TRBD1. What was sequenced was memory (CD45RO+) T cells sorted from blood. The CDR3: CASRPRTGEYGYTF. The CDR3 nucleotides are TGTGCCAGCAGGCCCCGGACAGGGGAATATGGCTACACCTTC.